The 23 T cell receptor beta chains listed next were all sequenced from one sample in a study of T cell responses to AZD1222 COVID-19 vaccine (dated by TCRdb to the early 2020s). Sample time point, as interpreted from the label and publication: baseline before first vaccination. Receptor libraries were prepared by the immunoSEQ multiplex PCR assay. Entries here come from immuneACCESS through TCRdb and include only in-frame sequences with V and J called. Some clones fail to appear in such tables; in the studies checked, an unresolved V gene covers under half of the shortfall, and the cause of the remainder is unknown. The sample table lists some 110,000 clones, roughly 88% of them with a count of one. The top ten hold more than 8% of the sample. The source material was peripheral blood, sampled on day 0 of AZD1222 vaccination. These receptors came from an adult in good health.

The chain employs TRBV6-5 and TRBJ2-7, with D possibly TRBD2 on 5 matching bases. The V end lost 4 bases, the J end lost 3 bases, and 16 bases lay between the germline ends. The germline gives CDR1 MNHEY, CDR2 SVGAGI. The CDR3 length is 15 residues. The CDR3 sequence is CASSSGPEVNYEQYF. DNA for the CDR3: TGTGCCAGCAGTTCGGGCCCGGAGGTTAACTACGAGCAGTACTTC.

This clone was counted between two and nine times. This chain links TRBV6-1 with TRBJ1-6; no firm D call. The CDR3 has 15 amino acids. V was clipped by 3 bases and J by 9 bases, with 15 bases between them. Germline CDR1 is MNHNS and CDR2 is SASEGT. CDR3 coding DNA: TGTGCCAGCAGTGATCCGGCCCACCGCTTTTCACCCCTCCACTTT. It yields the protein CASSDPAHRFSPLHF.

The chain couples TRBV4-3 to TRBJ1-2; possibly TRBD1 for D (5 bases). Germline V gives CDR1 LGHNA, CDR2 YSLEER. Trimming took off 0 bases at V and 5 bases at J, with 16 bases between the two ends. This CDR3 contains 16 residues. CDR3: CASSQETNRRGYGYTF. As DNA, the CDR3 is TGCGCCAGCAGCCAAGAAACCAACAGGCGGGGTTATGGCTACACCTTC.

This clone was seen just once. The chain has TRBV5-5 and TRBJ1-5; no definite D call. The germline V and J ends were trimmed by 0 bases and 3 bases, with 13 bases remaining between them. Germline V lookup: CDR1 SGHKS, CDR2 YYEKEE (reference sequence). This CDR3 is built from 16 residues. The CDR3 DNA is TGTGCCAGCAGCTTGGAAGGATTCAGGAACAATCAGCCCCAGCATTTT. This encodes CASSLEGFRNNQPQHF.

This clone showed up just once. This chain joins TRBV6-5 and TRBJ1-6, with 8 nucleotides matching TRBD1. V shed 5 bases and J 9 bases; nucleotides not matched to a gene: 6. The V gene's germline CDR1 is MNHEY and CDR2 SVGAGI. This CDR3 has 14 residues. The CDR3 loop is CASSPGTGGSPLHF. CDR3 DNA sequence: TGTGCCAGCAGTCCCGGGACAGGCGGTTCACCCCTCCACTTT.

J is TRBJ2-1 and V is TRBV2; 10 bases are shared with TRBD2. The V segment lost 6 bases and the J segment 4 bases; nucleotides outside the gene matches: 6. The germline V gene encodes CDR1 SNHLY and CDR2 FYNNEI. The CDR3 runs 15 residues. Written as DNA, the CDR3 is TGTGCCAGCAGACACGGGACTAGCGATTACAATGAGCAGTTCTTC. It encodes CASRHGTSDYNEQFF.

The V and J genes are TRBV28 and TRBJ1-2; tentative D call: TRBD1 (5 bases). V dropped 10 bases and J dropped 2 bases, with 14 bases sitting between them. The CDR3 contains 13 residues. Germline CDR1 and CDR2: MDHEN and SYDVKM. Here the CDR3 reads CATRRQPNYGYTF. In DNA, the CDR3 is TGTGCCACCCGTCGACAGCCCAACTATGGCTACACCTTC.

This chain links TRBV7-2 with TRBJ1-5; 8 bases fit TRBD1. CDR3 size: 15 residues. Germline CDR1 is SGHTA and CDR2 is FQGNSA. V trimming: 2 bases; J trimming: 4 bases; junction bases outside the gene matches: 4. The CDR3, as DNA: TGTGCCAGCAGCTTAACAGGGGGGAAGAATCAGCCCCAGCATTTT. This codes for CASSLTGGKNQPQHF.

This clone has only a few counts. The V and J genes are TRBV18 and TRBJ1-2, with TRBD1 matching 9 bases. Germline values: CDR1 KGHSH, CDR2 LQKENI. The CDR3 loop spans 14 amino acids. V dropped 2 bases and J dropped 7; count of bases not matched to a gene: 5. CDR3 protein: CASSPRTGESGYTF. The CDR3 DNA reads TGTGCCAGCTCACCAAGGACAGGGGAGTCTGGCTACACCTTC.

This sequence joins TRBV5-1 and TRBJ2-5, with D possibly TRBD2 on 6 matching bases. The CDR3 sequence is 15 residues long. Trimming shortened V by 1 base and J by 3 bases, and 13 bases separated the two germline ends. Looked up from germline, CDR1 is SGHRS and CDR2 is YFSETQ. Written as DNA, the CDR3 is TGCGCCAGCAGCTTGTATGCGGGGAATGAAGAGACCCAGTACTTC. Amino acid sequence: CASSLYAGNEETQYF.

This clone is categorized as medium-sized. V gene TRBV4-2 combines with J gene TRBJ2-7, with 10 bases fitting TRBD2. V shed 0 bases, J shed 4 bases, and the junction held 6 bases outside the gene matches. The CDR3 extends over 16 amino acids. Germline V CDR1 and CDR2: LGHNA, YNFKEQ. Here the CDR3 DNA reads TGTGCCAGCAGCCAAGAAGGAGCGGGGGGGCCGTACGAGCAGTACTTC. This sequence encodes CASSQEGAGGPYEQYF.

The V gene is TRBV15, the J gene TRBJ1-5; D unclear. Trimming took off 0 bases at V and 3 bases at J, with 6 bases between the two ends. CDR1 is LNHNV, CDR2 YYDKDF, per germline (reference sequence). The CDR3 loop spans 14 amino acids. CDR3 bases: TGTGCCACCAGCAGAGAGAAGTACAATCAGCCCCAGCATTTT. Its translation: CATSREKYNQPQHF. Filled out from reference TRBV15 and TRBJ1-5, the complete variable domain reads DAMVIQNPRYQVTQFGKPVTLSCSQTLNHNVMYWYQQKSSQAPKLLFHYYDKDFNNEADTPDNFQSRRPNTSFCFLDIRSPGLGDTAMYLCATSREKYNQPQHFGDGTRLSIL.

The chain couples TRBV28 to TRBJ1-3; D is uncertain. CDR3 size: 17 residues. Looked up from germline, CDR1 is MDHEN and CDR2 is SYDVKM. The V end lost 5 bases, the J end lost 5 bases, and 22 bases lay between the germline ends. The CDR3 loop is CASSPPSGRVSRNTIYF. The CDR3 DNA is TGTGCCAGCAGTCCCCCATCGGGGAGGGTTTCAAGAAACACCATATATTTT.

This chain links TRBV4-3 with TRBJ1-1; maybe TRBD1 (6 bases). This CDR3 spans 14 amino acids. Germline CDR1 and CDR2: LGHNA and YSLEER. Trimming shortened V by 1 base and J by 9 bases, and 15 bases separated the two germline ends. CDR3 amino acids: CASSQGTRTEQAFF. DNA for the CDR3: TGCGCCAGCAGCCAAGGGACGCGGACAGAACAAGCTTTCTTT.

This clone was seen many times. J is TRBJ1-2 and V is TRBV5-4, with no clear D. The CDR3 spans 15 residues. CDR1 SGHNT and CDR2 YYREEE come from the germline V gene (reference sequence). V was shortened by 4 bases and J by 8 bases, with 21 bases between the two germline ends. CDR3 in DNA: TGTGCCAGCAGCCGCCTGAATCAGGTCGGCGACGGCTACACCTTC. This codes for CASSRLNQVGDGYTF. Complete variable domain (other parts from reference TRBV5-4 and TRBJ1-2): ETGVTQSPTHLIKTRGQQVTLRCSSQSGHNTVSWYQQALGQGPQFIFQYYREEENGRGNFPPRFSGLQFPNYSSELNVNALELDDSALYLCASSRLNQVGDGYTFGSGTRLTVV.

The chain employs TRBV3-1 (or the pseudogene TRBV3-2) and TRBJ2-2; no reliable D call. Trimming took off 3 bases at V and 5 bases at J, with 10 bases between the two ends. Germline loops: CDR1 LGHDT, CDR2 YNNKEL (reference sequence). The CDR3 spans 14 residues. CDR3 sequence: CASSQLEWTGELFF. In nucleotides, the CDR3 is TGTGCCAGCAGCCAGCTAGAATGGACCGGGGAGCTGTTTTTT.

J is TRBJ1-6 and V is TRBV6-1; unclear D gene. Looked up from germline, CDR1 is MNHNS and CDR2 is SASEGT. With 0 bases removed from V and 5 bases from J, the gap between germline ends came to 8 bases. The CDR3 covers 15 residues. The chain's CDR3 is CASSEASSNNSPLHF. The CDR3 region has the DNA TGTGCCAGCAGTGAAGCGTCGAGTAATAATTCACCCCTCCACTTT.

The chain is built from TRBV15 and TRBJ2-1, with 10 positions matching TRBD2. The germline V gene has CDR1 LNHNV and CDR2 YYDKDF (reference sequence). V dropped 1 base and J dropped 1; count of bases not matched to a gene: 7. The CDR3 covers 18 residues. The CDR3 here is CATSRVPSGSASYNEQFF. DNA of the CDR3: TGTGCCACCAGCAGAGTCCCTAGCGGGAGTGCTTCCTACAATGAGCAGTTCTTC.

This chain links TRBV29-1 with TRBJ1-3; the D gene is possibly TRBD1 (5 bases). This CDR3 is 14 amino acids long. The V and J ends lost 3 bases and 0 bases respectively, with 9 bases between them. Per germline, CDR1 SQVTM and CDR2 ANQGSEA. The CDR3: CSVDTGLSGNTIYF. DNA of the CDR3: TGCAGCGTTGATACAGGTCTCTCTGGAAACACCATATATTTT.

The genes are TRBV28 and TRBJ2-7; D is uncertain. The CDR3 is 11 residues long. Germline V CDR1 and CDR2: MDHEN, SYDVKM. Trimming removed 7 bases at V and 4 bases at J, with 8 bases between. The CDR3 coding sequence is TGTGCCAGCACCGCTATGTACGAGCAGTACTTC. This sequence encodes CASTAMYEQYF.

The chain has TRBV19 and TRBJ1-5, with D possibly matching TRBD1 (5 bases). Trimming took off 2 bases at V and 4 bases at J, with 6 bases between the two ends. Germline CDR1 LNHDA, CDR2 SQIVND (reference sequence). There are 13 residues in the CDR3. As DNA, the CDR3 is TGTGCCAGTAGTATACGGGGGAATCAGCCCCAGCATTTT. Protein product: CASSIRGNQPQHF.

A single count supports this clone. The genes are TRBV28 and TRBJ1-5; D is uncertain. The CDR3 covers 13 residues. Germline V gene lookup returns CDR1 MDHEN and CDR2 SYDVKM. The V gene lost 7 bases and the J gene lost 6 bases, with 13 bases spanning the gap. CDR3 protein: CASTAREGQPQHF. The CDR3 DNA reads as TGTGCCAGCACCGCCCGGGAAGGTCAGCCCCAGCATTTT.

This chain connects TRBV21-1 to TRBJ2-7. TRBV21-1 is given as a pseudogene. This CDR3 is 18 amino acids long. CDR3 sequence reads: CASSLTSVPSVELHEQYF. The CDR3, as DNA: TGTGCCAGCAGCCTGACATCGGTCCCCAGCGTTGAGTTGCACGAGCAGTACTTC.